The entry below gives a single T cell receptor beta chain sequence along with its context. Trimming shortened V by 6 bases and J by 9 bases, and 17 bases separated the two germline ends. Per germline, CDR1 MDHEN and CDR2 SYDVKM. The CDR3 has 13 residues. The data are from a study of cytomegalovirus exposure and HLA in healthy donors. The PCR employed 60 Vbeta primers together with 13 Jbeta primers. Data came from immunoSEQ multiplex PCR; TCRdb stores just in-frame clones and leaves some out. The sample includes approximately 110,000 clones, about 80% of them seen just once. The sample consisted of PBMCs. The J gene is TRBJ1-1, the V gene TRBV28; a weak D match, TRBD1 (5 bases). This clonotype was obtained from a man aged 40-49 years in good health and CMV-seropositive. CDR3 in DNA: TGTGCCAGCAGCCAGGGTTCTATCGGAAAAGCTTTCTTT. This translates into CASSQGSIGKAFF.